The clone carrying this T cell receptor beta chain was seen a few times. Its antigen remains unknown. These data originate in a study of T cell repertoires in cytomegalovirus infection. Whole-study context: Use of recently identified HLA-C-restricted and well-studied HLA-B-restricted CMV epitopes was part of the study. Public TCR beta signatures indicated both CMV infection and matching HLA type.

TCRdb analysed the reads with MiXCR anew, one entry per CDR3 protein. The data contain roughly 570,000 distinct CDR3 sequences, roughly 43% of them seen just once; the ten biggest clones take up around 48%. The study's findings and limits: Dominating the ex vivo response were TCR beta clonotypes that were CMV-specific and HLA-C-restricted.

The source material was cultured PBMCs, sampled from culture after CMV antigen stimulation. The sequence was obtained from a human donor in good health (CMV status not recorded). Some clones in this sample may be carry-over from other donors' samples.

CDR3 DNA sequence: TGTGCCAGCAGCCGCAGGCTTTCCAATGAGCAGTTCTTC. Residues: CASSRRLSNEQFF. The chain employs TRBV7-9 and TRBJ2-1; D gene unclear. Germline V gives CDR1 SEHNR, CDR2 FQNEAQ (reference sequence). The V and J ends lost 5 bases and 6 bases respectively, with 11 bases between them. The CDR3 totals 13 residues.